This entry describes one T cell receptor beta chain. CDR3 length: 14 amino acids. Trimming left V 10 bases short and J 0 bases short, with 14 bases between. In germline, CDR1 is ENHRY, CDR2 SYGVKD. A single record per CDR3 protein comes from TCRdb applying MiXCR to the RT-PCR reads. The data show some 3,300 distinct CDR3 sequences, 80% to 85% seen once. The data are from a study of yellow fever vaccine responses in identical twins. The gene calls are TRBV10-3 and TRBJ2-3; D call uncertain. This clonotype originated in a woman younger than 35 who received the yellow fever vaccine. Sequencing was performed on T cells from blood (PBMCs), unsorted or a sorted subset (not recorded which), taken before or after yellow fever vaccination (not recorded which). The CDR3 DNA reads TGTGCCACTGCCTACAGTCATAGCACAGATACGCAGTATTTT. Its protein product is CATAYSHSTDTQYF.